The present T cell receptor (beta chain) was sequenced within a study of T cell repertoires in cytomegalovirus infection. About the study: An indication of both CMV infection and matching HLA type came from public TCR beta signatures.

The table lists this clonotype with a few counts. Germline CDR1 reads KGHDR; CDR2 reads SFDVKD. This CDR3 is 13 amino acids long. Trimming shortened V by 7 bases and J by 9 bases, and 15 bases separated the two germline ends. TCRdb reprocessed the reads with MiXCR, giving one entry per CDR3 protein. The sample carries nearly 650,000 distinct CDR3 sequences, 20% to 30% recorded once. The specimen was CD8+ T cells from PBMCs. This clonotype was sampled from a human donor in good health (CMV status not recorded). Some clones in this sample may be carry-over from other donors' samples. The genes are TRBV24-1 and TRBJ2-1, with D possibly called TRBD1 or TRBD2 (5 bases each). CDR3 protein: CATRSSPRGEQFF. CDR3 nucleotides: TGTGCCACCAGGAGCTCTCCGAGGGGTGAGCAGTTCTTC.